This T cell receptor (beta chain) appears in the sequencing data of a study of blood T cell repertoires in COVID-19. Study-wide background: Samples taken during acute and convalescent COVID-19 were collected in the United States, Italy and Spain. T cells, B-cell-depleted T cells, or PBMCs provided the cDNA or gDNA that served as material.

Original processing notes: Estimation of nucleated cell counts relied on the amplification of reference gene primers. Clones were sequenced by immunoSEQ multiplex PCR, and TCRdb holds only the in-frame ones, with some missing. The DNA gave D and trimming, while V, J and clone size come from that table. The sample shows roughly 39,000 clones, approximately 85% of them seen only once. This CDR3 spans 12 amino acids. Trimming pared 4 bases from V and 4 bases from J, leaving 7 bases between. Germline V gene data show CDR1 as SGHRS and CDR2 as YFSETQ. The sequence came from a man aged 55-75 years with acute or convalescent COVID-19. Material: peripheral blood. The J gene is TRBJ2-3, the V gene TRBV5-1; no clear D. CDR3 nucleotide sequence: TGCGCCAGCAGCCCCCCATCAGATACGCAGTATTTT. Its translation is CASSPPSDTQYF. The complete variable domain, with remaining parts taken from reference TRBV5-1 and TRBJ2-3, reads KAGVTQTPRYLIKTRGQQVTLSCSPISGHRSVSWYQQTPGQGLQFLFEYFSETQRNKGNFPGRFSGRQFSNSRSEMNVSTLELGDSALYLCASSPPSDTQYFGPGTRLTVL.